This T cell receptor (beta chain) was captured in a study of T cell repertoires in cytomegalovirus infection. Germline V gene sequence: CDR1 MNHEY, CDR2 SVGAGI. The CDR3 contains 16 residues. Trimming left V 6 bases short and J 0 bases short, with 15 bases between. TCRdb reprocessed the reads via MiXCR and lists one record per CDR3 protein. This table has some 390,000 distinct CDR3 sequences, less than 20% appearing once. The sample was PBMCs. This clonotype was sampled from a human donor in good health (CMV status not recorded). Some clones in this sample may be carry-over from other donors' samples. The chain joins TRBV6-5 to TRBJ1-5, with D possibly TRBD1 on 6 matching bases. In nucleotides, the CDR3 is TGTGCCAGCAGCCAAAGGGGGGACACTAGCAATCAGCCCCAGCATTTT. Its protein product is CASSQRGDTSNQPQHF.